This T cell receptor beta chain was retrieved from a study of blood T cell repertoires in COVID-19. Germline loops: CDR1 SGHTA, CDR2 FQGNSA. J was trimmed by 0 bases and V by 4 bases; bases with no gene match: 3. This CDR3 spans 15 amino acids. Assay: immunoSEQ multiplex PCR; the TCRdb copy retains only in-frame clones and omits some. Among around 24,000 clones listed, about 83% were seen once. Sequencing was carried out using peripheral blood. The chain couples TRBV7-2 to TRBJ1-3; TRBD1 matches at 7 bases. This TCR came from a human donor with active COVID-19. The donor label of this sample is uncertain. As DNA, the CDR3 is TGTGCCAGCAGCTATCGGACAGGCTCTGGAAACACCATATATTTT. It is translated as CASSYRTGSGNTIYF.